Here is one T cell receptor (beta chain) with its context. Its antigen is unidentified. At sampling all donors were nominally healthy, likely with unrecorded immune exposures. CDR1 and CDR2 (germline): MNHEY, SMNVEV (reference sequence). The CDR3 is made up of 15 amino acids. V was shortened by 6 bases and J by 3 bases, with 15 bases between the two germline ends. The data are from a study of cytomegalovirus exposure and HLA in healthy donors. Overall study results and limits: The authors later found TCR association rates varying by HLA locus, with DRB1 most and HLA-C fewest. V- and J-gene trimming of TCR beta was linked (in a later analysis) to a missense DCLRE1C variant.

Both 60 Vbeta primers and 13 Jbeta primers went into the PCR. Using immunoSEQ multiplex PCR, the repertoire was profiled, and TCRdb retains in-frame clones only, with some absent. This sample carries about 160,000 clones, 84% of them seen once, and the ten largest clones take under 8%. This sequence originates from a man aged 45-65 years in good health and CMV-seropositive. The chain has TRBV27 and TRBJ1-3, with D unclear. The sequenced material came from PBMCs. DNA of the CDR3: TGTGCCAGCAGGCTTAGAGGGTCAGGTGGAAACACCATATATTTT. Protein: CASRLRGSGGNTIYF.